These 9 T cell receptor beta chains originate from one sample sequenced in a study of vaccination and CD4 T cells after COVID-19. Treatment specified: 10-day PBMC culture with coronavirus spike peptide pools or control peptides (ViraFEST assay). Researchers collected the unexposed donor's CD4+ T cells before the COVID-19 pandemic (2011-2018). The study sequenced cultured CD4+ T cell DNA using the Oncomine TCR Beta short-read assay. The template was genomic DNA from cultured CD4+ T cells. Using its own MiXCR run on the PCR reads, TCRdb lists one record per CDR3 protein. Seen here are some 10,000 distinct CDR3 sequences, 30% to 35% observed once, and the top ten hold over 20%. For these receptors, no antigen is known. Sequenced material: CD4+ T cells from blood, cultured in vitro. The source of these receptors is a human donor in good health.

The V and J genes are TRBV6-2 or TRBV6-3 and TRBJ2-3; the match to TRBD2 covers 8 bases. The germline V gene has CDR1 MNHEY and CDR2 SVGEGT. The CDR3 runs to 16 residues. The trim removed 7 bases at V and 14 bases at J, leaving 23 bases unmatched. In DNA form, the CDR3 reads TGTGCCAGCACCCCTCGGGTACTAGCGGTCCCTGTCTTCTGGTATTTT. Protein product: CASTPRVLAVPVFWYF.

J is TRBJ2-7 and V is TRBV27, with D possibly being TRBD1 or TRBD2 (5 bases each). V was cut by 4 bases and J by 1 base, with 14 bases left in between. The V gene's germline CDR1 is MNHEY and CDR2 SMNVEV (reference sequence). This CDR3 contains 15 residues. This chain's CDR3 is CASSSGTATSYEQYF. CDR3 sequence (DNA): TGTGCCAGCAGTTCGGGGACGGCTACTTCCTACGAGCAGTACTTC.

The chain carries TRBV5-5 and TRBJ2-5; TRBD2 matches at 10 bases. The V gene end was trimmed by 5 bases and the J gene end by 3 bases; junction bases not matched to a gene: 7. Germline V gives CDR1 SGHKS, CDR2 YYEKEE (reference sequence). The CDR3 is 15 residues long. The CDR3 is CASSRSGLAEETQYF. The CDR3 bases are TGTGCCAGCAGTCGATCCGGACTAGCGGAAGAGACCCAGTACTTC.

This clonotype has just a few counts. The chain couples TRBV6-2 or TRBV6-3 to TRBJ2-5; D is uncertain. Germline-derived CDR1 and CDR2 are MNHEY and SVGEGT. The CDR3 is 12 amino acids. The germline V and J ends were trimmed by 7 bases and 1 base, with 7 bases remaining between them. CDR3 DNA: TGTGCCAGCAACGGCGGCCAAGAGACCCAGTACTTC. It yields the protein CASNGGQETQYF.

This clonotype was seen just once. V gene TRBV11-1 combines with J gene TRBJ2-2; no clear D gene. Germline V lookup: CDR1 SGHAT, CDR2 FQDESV (reference sequence). The CDR3 consists of 11 residues. Trimming removed 3 bases at V and 9 bases at J, with 5 bases between. CDR3 sequence (DNA): TGTGCCAGCAGCTTCTCTCGGGAGCTGTTTTTT. As protein: CASSFSRELFF. Using reference TRBV11-1 and TRBJ2-2 for the parts outside the CDR3, the full variable domain is EAEVAQSPRYKITEKSQAVAFWCDPISGHATLYWYRQILGQGPELLVQFQDESVVDDSQLPKDRFSAERLKGVDSTLKIQPAELGDSAMYLCASSFSRELFFGEGSRLTVL.

The chain recombines TRBV7-3 with TRBJ1-1; D is undetermined. This CDR3 spans 12 amino acids. V was clipped by 4 bases and J by 8 bases, with 11 bases between them. Germline V gives CDR1 SGHTA, CDR2 FQGTGA. This chain's CDR3 is CASSYGVGEAFF. CDR3 sequence (DNA): TGTGCCAGCAGCTATGGAGTAGGGGAAGCTTTCTTT.

The V gene is TRBV28, the J gene TRBJ1-6, with unresolved D. Trimming stripped 7 bases from V and 6 bases from J, with 10 bases between. CDR3 length: 13 amino acids. Looked up from germline, CDR1 is MDHEN and CDR2 is SYDVKM. Here the CDR3 reads CASTEGLNSPLHF. The CDR3 DNA sequence: TGTGCCAGCACCGAGGGTCTTAATTCACCCCTCCACTTT.

The CDR3 spells CSASQGGRDYGYTF. CDR3 coding DNA: TGCAGTGCTAGTCAGGGGGGTCGTGACTATGGCTACACCTTC. The chain recombines TRBV20-1 with TRBJ1-2, with 7 bases that match TRBD1. In germline, CDR1 is DFQATT, CDR2 SNEGSKA (reference sequence). Trimming removed 3 bases from V and 3 bases from J; junction bases left unmatched: 7. The CDR3 is made up of 14 amino acids.

This chain links TRBV9 with TRBJ2-3; 7 nucleotides match TRBD1. This CDR3 is 15 amino acids long. The trim removed 3 bases at V and 2 bases at J, leaving 6 bases unmatched. CDR1 is SGDLS, CDR2 YYNGEE, per germline. The CDR3: CASSDVGQSTDTQYF. In DNA, the CDR3 is TGTGCCAGCAGCGACGTGGGACAGTCCACAGATACGCAGTATTTT.